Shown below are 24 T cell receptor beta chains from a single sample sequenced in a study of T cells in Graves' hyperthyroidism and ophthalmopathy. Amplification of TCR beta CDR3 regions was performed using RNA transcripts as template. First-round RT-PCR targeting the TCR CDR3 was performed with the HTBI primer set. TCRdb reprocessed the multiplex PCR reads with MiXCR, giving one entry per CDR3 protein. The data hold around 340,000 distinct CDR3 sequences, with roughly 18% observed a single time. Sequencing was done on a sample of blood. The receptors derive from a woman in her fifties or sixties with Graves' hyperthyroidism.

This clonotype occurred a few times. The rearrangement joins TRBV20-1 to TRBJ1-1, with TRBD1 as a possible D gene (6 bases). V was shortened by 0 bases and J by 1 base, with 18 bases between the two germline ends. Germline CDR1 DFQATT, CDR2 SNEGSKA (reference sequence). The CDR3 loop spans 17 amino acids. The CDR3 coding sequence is TGCAGTGCTAGAGATATTAAGCAGGGGTTCGGGAACACTGAAGCTTTCTTT. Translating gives CSARDIKQGFGNTEAFF.

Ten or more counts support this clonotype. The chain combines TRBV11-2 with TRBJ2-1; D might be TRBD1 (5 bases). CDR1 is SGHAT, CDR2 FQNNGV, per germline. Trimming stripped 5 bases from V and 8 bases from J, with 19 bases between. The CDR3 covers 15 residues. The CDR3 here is CASSPGQTIVHEQFF. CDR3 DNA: TGTGCCAGCAGCCCAGGACAAACAATCGTCCATGAGCAGTTCTTC.

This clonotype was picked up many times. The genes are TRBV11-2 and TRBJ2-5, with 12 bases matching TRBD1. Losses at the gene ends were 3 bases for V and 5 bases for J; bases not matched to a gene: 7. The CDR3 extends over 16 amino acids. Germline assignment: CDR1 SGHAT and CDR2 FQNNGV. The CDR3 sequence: CASSFPGQGAGETQYF. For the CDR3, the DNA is TGTGCCAGCAGCTTTCCGGGACAGGGGGCCGGGGAGACCCAGTACTTC.

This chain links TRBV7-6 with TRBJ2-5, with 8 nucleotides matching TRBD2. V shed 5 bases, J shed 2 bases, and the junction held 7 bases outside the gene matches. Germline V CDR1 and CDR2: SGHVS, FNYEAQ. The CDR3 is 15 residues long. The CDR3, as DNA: TGTGCCAGCAGCGAGGGGTCGGGGGGGCAAGAGACCCAGTACTTC. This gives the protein CASSEGSGGQETQYF.

The CDR3 protein is CASSTLMSRAMKNTEAFF. CDR3 nucleotides: TGTGCCAGTAGTACCCTGATGAGCAGGGCAATGAAGAACACTGAAGCTTTCTTT. The chain uses TRBV19 and TRBJ1-1, with D tentatively TRBD1 (5 bases). Germline V gene data show CDR1 as LNHDA and CDR2 as SQIVND (reference sequence). The CDR3 loop spans 18 amino acids. V lost 4 bases and J 1 base, leaving 22 bases between the germline ends.

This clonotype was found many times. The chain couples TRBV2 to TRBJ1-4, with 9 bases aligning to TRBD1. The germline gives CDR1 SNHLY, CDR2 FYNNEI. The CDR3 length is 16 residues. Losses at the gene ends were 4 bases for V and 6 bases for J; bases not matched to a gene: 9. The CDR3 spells CASSALRGQGDEKLFF. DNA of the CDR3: TGTGCCAGCAGTGCTCTTAGGGGACAGGGCGATGAAAAACTGTTTTTT.

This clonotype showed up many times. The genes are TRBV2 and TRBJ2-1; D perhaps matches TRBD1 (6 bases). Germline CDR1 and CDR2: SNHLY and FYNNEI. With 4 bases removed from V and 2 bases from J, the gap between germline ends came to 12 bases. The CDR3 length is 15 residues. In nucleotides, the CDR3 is TGTGCCAGCAGTGGCGGACAGAACCCCTACAATGAGCAGTTCTTC. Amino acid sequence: CASSGGQNPYNEQFF.

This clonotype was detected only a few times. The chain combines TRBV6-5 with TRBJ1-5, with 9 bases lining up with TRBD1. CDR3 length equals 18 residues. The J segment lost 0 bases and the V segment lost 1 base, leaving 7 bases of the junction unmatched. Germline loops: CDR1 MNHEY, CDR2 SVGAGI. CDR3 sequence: CASSYWTGEGYSNQPQHF. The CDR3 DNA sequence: TGTGCCAGCAGTTACTGGACAGGGGAGGGCTATAGCAATCAGCCCCAGCATTTT.

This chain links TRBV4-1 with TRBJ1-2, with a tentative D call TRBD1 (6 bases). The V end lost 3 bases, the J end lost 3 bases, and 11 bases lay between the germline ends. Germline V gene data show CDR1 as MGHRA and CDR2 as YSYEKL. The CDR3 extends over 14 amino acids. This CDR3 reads CASSHPGVYYGYTF. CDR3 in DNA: TGCGCCAGCAGCCACCCAGGGGTGTACTATGGCTACACCTTC.

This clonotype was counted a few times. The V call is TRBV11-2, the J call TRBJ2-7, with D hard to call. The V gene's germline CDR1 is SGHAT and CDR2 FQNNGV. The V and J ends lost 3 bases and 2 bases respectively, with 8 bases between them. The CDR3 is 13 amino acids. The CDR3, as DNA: TGTGCCAGCAGCTTCGGCGGTACCTACGAGCAGTACGTC. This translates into CASSFGGTYEQYV.

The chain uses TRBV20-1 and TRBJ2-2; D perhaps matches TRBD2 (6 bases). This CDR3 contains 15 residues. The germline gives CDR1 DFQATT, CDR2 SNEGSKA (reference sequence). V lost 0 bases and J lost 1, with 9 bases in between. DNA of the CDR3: TGCAGTGCTAGAGATTTGCGGGAGAACACCGGGGAGCTGTTTTTT. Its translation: CSARDLRENTGELFF.

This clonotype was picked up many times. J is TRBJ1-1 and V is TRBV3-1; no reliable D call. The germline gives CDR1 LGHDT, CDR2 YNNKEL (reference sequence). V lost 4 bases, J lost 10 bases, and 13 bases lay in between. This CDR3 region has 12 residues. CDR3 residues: CASSRFERVAFF. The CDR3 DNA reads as TGTGCCAGCAGCCGGTTTGAACGAGTAGCTTTCTTT.

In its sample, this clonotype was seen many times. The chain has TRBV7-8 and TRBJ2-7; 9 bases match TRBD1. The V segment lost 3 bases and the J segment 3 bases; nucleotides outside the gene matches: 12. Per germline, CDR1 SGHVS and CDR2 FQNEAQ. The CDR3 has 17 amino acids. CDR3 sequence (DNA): TGTGCCAGCAGCTTCGTAAGATCCCCGGGACAGGGCTACGAGCAGTACTTC. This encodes CASSFVRSPGQGYEQYF.

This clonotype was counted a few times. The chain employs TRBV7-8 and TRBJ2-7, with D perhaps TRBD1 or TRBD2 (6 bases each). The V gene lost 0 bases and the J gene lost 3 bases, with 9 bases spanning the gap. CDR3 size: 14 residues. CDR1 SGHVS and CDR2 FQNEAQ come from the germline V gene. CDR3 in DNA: TGTGCCAGCAGCTTAGCAGGAGGGGGCTACGAGCAGTACGTC. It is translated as CASSLAGGGYEQYV.

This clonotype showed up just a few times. The CDR3 region is CASSYTGGSWDTQYF. In DNA form, the CDR3 reads TGTGCCAGCAGTTACACCGGGGGCAGCTGGGATACGCAGTATTTT. The chain couples TRBV6-2 or TRBV6-3 to TRBJ2-3; TRBD1 or TRBD2 may be the D gene (6 bases each). Germline CDR1 reads MNHEY; CDR2 reads SVGEGT. The V gene lost 2 bases and the J gene lost 6 bases, with 15 bases spanning the gap. The CDR3 contains 15 residues.

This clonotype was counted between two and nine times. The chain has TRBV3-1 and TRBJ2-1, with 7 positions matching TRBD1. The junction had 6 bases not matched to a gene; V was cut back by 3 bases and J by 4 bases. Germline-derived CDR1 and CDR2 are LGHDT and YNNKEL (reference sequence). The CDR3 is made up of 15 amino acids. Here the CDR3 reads CASSQDRSRYNEQFF. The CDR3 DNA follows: TGTGCCAGCAGCCAGGACAGGTCTAGGTACAATGAGCAGTTCTTC.

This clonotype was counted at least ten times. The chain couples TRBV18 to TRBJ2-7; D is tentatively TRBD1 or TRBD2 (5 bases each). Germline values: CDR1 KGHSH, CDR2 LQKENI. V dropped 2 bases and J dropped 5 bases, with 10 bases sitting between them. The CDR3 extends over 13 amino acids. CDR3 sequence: CASSPGAGDEQYF. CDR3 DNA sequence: TGTGCCAGCTCACCAGGGGCGGGTGACGAGCAGTACTTC. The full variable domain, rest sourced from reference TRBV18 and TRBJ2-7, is NAGVMQNPRHLVRRRGQEARLRCSPMKGHSHVYWYRQLPEEGLKFMVYLQKENIIDESGMPKERFSAEFPKEGPSILRIQQVVRGDSAAYFCASSPGAGDEQYFGPGTRLTVT.

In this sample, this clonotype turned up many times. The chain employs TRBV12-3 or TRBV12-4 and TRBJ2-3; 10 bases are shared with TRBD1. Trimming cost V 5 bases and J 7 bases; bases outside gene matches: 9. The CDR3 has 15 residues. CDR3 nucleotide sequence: TGTGCCAGCAGTACCGGGACAGGGGATTGGAATACGCAGTATTTT. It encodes CASSTGTGDWNTQYF.

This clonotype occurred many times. The chain's CDR3 is CAWTGQSSYNEQFF. The CDR3 nucleotides are TGTGCCTGGACGGGACAGAGCTCCTACAATGAGCAGTTCTTC. The chain recombines TRBV30 with TRBJ2-1, with 7 bases identical to TRBD1. There are 14 residues in the CDR3. V lost 4 bases and J lost 0; bases outside the gene matches: 3. Per germline, CDR1 GTSNPN and CDR2 SVGIG (reference sequence).

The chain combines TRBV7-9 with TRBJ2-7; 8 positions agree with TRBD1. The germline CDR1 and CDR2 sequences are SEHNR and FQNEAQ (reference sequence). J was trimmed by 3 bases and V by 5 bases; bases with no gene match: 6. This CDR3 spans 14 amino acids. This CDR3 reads CASSRGQASYEQYV. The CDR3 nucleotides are TGTGCCAGCAGCCGGGGACAGGCCAGCTACGAGCAGTACGTC.

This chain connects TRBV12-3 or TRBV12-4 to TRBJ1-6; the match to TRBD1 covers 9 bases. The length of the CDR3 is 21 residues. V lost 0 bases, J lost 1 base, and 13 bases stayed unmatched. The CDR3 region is CASSLAPQIDRGWSYNSPLHF. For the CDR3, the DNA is TGTGCCAGCAGTTTAGCCCCACAAATTGACAGGGGGTGGTCCTATAATTCACCCCTCCACTTT.

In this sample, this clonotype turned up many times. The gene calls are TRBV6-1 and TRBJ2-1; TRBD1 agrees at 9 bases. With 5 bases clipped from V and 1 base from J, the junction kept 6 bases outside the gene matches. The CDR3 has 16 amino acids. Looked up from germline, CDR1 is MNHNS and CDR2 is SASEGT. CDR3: CASSSSQGASYNEQFF. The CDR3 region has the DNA TGTGCCAGCAGTTCGTCACAGGGGGCTTCCTACAATGAGCAGTTCTTC.

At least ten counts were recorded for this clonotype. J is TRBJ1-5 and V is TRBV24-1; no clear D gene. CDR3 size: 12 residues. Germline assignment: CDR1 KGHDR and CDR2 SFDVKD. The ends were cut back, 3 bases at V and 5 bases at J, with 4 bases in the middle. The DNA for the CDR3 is TGTGCCACCAGTGATCCCCATCAGCCCCAGCATTTT. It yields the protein CATSDPHQPQHF.

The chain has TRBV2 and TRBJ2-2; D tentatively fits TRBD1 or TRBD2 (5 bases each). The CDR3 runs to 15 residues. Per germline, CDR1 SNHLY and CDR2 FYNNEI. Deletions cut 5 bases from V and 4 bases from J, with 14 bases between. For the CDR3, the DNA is TGTGCCAGCAGTCCCCCTGGGGGACCCACCGGGGAGCTGTTTTTT. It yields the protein CASSPPGGPTGELFF. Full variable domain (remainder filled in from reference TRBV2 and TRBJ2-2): EPEVTQTPSHQVTQMGQEVILRCVPISNHLYFYWYRQILGQKVEFLVSFYNNEISEKSEIFDDQFSVERPDGSNFTLKIRSTKLEDSAMYFCASSPPGGPTGELFFGEGSRLTVL.